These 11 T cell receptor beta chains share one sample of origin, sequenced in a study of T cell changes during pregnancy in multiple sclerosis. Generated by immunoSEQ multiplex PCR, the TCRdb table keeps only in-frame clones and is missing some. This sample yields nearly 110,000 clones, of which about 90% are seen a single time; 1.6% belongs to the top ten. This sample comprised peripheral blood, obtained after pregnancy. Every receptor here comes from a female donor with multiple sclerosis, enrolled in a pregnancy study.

Here the CDR3 reads CASSSDTWNTEAFF. CDR3 coding DNA: TGTGCCAGCAGCTCGGACACCTGGAACACTGAAGCTTTCTTT. This rearrangement joins TRBV16 to TRBJ1-1, with D possibly matching TRBD1 (5 bases). The CDR3 loop spans 14 amino acids. Germline CDR1 KGHSY, CDR2 FQNENV. Trimming shortened V by 5 bases and J by 1 base, and 11 bases separated the two germline ends.

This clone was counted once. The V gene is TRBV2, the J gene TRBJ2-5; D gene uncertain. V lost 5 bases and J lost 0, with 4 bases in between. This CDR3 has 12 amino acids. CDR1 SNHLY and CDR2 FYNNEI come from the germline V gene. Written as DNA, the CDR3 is TGTGCCAGCAGTCAATACCAAGAGACCCAGTACTTC. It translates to CASSQYQETQYF.

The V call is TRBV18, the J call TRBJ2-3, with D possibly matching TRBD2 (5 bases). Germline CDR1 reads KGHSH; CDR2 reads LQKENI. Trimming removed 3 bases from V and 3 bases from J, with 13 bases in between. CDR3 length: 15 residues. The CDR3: CASSPTIGPTDTQYF. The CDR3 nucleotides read TGTGCCAGCTCACCGACTATAGGACCAACAGATACGCAGTATTTT.

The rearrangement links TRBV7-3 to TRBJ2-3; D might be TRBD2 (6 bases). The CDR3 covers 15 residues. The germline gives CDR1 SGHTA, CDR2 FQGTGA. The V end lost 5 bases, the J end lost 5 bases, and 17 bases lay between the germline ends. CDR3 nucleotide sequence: TGTGCCAGCAGCCTCGGACTATTGGGGAGAGATACGCAGTATTTT. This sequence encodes CASSLGLLGRDTQYF.

CDR3 sequence: CATSRTVTNQPQHF. DNA for the CDR3: TGTGCCACCAGCCGGACAGTAACCAATCAGCCCCAGCATTTT. V usage is TRBV15 and J usage is TRBJ1-5; a possible D gene is TRBD1 (6 bases). Per the germline V gene, CDR1 is LNHNV and CDR2 is YYDKDF (reference sequence). The CDR3 contains 14 residues. Trimming took off 5 bases at V and 3 bases at J, with 11 bases between the two ends.

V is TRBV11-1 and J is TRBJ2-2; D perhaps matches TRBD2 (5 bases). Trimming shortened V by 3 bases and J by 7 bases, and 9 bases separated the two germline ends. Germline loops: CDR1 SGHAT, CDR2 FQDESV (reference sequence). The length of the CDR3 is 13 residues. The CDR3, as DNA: TGTGCCAGCAGCTTCGTCCGGGGCGGGGAGCTGTTTTTT. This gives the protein CASSFVRGGELFF.

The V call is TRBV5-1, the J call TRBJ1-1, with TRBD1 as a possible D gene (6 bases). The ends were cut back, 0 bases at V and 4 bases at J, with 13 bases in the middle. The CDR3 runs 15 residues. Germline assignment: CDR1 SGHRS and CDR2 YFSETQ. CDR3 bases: TGCGCCAGCAGCTTGGGGCAGGGGATGGGCACTGAAGCTTTCTTT. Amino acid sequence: CASSLGQGMGTEAFF.

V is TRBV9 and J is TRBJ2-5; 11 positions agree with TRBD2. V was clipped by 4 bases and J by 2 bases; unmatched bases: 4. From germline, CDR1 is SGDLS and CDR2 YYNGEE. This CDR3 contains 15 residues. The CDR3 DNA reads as TGTGCCAGCAGCCCCCGACTAGCGGGGCAAGAGACCCAGTACTTC. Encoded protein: CASSPRLAGQETQYF.

CDR3 sequence (DNA): TGTGCCAGCAGCTTGGCTAGCAGAGGGACAGATACGCAGTATTTT. It yields the protein CASSLASRGTDTQYF. The chain has TRBV5-5 and TRBJ2-3; maybe TRBD2 (5 bases). V lost 0 bases, J lost 3 bases, and 11 bases lay in between. Germline V gene sequence: CDR1 SGHKS, CDR2 YYEKEE (reference sequence). The CDR3 has 15 amino acids.

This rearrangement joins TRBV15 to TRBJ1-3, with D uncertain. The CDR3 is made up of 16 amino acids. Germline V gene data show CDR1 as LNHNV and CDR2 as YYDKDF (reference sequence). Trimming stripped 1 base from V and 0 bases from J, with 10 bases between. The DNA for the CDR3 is TGTGCCACCAGCAGAGGTCTCGGTTTCTCTGGAAACACCATATATTTT. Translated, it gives CATSRGLGFSGNTIYF. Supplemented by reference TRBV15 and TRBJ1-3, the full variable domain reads DAMVIQNPRYQVTQFGKPVTLSCSQTLNHNVMYWYQQKSSQAPKLLFHYYDKDFNNEADTPDNFQSRRPNTSFCFLDIRSPGLGDTAMYLCATSRGLGFSGNTIYFGEGSWLTVV.

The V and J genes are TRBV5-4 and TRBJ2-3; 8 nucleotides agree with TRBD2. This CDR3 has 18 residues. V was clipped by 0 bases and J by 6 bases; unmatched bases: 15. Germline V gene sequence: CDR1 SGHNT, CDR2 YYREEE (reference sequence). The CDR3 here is CASSLDAGGRRALDTQYF. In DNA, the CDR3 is TGTGCCAGCAGCTTGGATGCGGGCGGGAGGAGGGCCCTGGATACGCAGTATTTT.